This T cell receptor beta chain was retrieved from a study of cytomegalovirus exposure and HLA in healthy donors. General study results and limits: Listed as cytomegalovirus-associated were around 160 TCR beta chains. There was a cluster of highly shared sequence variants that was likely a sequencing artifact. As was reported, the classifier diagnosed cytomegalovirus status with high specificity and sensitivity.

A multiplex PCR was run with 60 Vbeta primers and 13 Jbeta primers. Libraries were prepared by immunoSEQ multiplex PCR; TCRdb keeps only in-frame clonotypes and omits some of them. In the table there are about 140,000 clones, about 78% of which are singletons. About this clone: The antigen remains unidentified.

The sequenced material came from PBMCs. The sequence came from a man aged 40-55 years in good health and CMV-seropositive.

CDR3 region: CASSKIETSGRTGEQYF. The CDR3 coding sequence is TGTGCCAGCAGCAAAATTGAGACTAGCGGGAGAACGGGCGAGCAGTACTTC. The chain employs TRBV21-1 and TRBJ2-7; the table's D call of TRBD2 was not tested on the DNA. TRBV21-1 is a known pseudogene. The CDR3 contains 17 residues.